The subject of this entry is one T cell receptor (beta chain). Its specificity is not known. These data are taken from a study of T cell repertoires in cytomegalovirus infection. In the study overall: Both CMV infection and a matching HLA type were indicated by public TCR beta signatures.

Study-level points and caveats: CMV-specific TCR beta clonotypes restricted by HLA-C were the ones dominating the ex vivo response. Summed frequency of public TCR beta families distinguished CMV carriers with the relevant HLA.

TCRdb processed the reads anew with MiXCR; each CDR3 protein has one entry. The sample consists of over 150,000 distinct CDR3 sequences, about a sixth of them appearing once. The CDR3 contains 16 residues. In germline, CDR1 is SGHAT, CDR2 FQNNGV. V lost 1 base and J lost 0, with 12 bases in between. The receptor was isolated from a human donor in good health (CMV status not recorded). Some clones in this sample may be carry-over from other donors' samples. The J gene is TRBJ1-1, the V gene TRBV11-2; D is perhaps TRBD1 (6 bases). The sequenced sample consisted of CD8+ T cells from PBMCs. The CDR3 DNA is TGTGCCAGCAGCTTAGTAATCGGACAGATGAACACTGAAGCTTTCTTT. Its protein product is CASSLVIGQMNTEAFF.